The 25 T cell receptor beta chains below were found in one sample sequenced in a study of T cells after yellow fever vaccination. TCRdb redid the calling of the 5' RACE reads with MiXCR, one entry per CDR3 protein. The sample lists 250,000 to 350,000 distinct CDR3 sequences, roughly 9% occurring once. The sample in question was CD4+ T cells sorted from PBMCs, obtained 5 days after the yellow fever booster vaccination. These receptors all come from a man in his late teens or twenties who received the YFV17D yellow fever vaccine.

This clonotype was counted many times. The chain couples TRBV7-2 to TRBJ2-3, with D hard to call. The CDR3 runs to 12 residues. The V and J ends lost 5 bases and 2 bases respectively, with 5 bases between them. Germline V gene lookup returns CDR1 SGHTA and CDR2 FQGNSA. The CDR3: CASSPYTDTQYF. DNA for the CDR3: TGTGCCAGCAGCCCATACACAGATACGCAGTATTTT.

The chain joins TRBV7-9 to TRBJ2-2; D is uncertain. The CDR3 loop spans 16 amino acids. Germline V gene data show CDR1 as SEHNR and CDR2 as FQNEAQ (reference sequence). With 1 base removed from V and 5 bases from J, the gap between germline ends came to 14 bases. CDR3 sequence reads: CASSLESVPITGELFF. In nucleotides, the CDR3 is TGTGCCAGCAGCTTAGAATCCGTCCCCATAACCGGGGAGCTGTTTTTT.

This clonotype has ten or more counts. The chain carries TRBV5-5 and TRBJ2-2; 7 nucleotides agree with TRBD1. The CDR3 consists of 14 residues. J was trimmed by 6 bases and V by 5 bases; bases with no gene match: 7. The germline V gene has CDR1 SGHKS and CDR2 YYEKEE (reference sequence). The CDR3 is CASRRTGSPGELFF. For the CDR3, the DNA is TGTGCCAGCAGAAGGACAGGTTCCCCCGGGGAGCTGTTTTTT.

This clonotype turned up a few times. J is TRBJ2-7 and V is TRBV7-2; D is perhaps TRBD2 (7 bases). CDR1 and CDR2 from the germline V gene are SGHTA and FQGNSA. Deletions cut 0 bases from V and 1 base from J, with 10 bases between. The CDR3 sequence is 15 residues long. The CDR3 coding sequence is TGTGCCAGCAGCTTAGCGGGGGGGCCTTCCTACGAGCAGTACTTC. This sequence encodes CASSLAGGPSYEQYF. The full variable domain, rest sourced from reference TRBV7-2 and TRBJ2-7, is GAGVSQSPSNKVTEKGKDVELRCDPISGHTALYWYRQSLGQGLEFLIYFQGNSAPDKSGLPSDRFSAERTGGSVSTLTIQRTQQEDSAVYLCASSLAGGPSYEQYFGPGTRLTVT.

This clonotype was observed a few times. CDR3 coding DNA: TGTGCCAGCAGTTTAATCCTCTCTCTAGGGTATGAAGCTTTCTTT. The encoded protein is CASSLILSLGYEAFF. The chain employs TRBV28 and TRBJ1-1; no definite D call. Trimming left V 2 bases short and J 7 bases short, with 17 bases between. CDR1 and CDR2 from the germline V gene are MDHEN and SYDVKM. CDR3 length: 15 residues.

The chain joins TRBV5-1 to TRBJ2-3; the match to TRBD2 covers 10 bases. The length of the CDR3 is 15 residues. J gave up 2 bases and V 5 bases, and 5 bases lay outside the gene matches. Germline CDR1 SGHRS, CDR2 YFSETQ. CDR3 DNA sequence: TGCGCCAGCAGGAAAGGACTAGCGGACACAGATACGCAGTATTTT. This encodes CASRKGLADTDTQYF. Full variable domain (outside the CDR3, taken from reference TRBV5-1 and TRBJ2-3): KAGVTQTPRYLIKTRGQQVTLSCSPISGHRSVSWYQQTPGQGLQFLFEYFSETQRNKGNFPGRFSGRQFSNSRSEMNVSTLELGDSALYLCASRKGLADTDTQYFGPGTRLTVL.

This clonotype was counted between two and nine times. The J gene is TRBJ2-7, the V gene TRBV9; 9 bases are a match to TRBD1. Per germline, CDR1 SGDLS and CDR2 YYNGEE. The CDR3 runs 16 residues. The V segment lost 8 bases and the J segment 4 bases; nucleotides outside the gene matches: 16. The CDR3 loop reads CARRTGRDRVVYEQYV. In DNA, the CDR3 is TGTGCCAGACGAACGGGCCGGGACAGGGTGGTTTACGAGCAGTACGTC.

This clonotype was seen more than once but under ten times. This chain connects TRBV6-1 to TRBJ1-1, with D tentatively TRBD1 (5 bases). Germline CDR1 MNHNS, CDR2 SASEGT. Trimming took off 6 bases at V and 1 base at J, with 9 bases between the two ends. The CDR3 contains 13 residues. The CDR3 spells CASRLGGNTEAFF. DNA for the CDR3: TGTGCCAGCAGGCTGGGGGGGAACACTGAAGCTTTCTTT.

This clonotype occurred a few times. The CDR3 region is CASSSSGGSITDTQYF. The CDR3 DNA follows: TGTGCCAGCAGCTCAAGCGGGGGGTCCATCACAGATACGCAGTATTTT. The rearrangement uses TRBV6-6 and TRBJ2-3, with 9 bases matching TRBD2. Germline V gene data show CDR1 as MNHNY and CDR2 as SVGAGI (reference sequence). J lost 2 bases, V lost 6 bases, and 9 bases had no gene match. This CDR3 is 16 amino acids long.

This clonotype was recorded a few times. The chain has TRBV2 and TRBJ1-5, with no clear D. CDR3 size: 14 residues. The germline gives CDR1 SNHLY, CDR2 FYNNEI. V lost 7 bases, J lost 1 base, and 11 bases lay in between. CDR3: CASTPTNSNQPQHF. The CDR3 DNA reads TGTGCCAGCACCCCGACGAACAGCAATCAGCCCCAGCATTTT.

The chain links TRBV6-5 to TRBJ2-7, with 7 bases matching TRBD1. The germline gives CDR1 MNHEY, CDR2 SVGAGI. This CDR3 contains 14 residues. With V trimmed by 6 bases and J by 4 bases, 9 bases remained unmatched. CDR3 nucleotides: TGTGCCAGCAGACGGGGACAGCAGTTGTACGAGCAGTACTTC. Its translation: CASRRGQQLYEQYF.

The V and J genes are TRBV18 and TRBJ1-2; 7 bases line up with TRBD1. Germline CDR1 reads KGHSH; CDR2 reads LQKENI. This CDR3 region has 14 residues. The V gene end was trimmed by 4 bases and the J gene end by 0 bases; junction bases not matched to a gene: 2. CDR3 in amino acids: CASSRGTANYGYTF. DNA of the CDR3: TGTGCCAGCTCACGCGGGACAGCTAACTATGGCTACACCTTC.

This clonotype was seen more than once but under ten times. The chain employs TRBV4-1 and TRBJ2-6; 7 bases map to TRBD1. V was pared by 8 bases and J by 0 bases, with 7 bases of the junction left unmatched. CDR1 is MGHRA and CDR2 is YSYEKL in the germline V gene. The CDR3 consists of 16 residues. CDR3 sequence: CASGVQGHSGANVLTF. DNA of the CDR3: TGCGCCAGCGGGGTACAGGGGCACTCTGGGGCCAACGTCCTGACTTTC.

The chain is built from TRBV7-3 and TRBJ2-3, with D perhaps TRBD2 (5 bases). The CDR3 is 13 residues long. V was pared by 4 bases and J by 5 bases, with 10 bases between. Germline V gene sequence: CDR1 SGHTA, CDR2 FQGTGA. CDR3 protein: CASSWEREDTQYF. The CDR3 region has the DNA TGTGCCAGCAGCTGGGAGAGGGAAGATACGCAGTATTTT.

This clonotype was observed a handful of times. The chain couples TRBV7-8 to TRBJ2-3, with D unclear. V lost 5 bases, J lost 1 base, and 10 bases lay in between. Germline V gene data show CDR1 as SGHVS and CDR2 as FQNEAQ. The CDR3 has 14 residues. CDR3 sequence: CASSTVGGTDTQYF. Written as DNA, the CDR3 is TGTGCCAGCAGCACCGTGGGCGGCACAGATACGCAGTATTTT.

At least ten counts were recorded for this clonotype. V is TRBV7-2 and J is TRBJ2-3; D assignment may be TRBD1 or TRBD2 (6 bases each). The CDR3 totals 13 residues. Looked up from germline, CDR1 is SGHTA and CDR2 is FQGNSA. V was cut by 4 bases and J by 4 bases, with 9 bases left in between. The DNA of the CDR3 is TGTGCCAGCAGCTGGAGGGGGGCAGATACGCAGTATTTT. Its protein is CASSWRGADTQYF.

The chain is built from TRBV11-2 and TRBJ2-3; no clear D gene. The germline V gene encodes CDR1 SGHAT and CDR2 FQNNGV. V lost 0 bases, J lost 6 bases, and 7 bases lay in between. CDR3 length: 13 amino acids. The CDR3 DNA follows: TGTGCCAGCAGCTTAGATGTGGGGGATACGCAGTATTTT. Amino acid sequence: CASSLDVGDTQYF.

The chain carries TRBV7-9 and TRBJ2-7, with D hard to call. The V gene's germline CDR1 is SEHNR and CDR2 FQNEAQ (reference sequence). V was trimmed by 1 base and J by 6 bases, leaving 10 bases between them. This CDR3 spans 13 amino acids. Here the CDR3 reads CASSLGGFGEQYV. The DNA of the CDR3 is TGTGCCAGCAGCTTAGGGGGTTTCGGCGAGCAGTACGTC.

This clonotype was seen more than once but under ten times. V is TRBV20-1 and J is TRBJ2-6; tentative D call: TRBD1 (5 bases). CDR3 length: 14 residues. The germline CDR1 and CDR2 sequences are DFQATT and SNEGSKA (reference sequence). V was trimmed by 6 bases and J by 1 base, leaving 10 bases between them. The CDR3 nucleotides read TGCAGTGCGGACACAGCTTCTGGGGCCAACGTCCTGACTTTC. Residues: CSADTASGANVLTF.

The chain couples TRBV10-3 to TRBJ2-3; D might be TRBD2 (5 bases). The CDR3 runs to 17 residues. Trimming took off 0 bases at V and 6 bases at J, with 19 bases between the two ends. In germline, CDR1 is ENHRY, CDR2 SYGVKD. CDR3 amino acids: CAISESIGEIGSDTQYF. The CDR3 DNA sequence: TGTGCCATCAGTGAGTCTATTGGGGAGATAGGGTCGGATACGCAGTATTTT.

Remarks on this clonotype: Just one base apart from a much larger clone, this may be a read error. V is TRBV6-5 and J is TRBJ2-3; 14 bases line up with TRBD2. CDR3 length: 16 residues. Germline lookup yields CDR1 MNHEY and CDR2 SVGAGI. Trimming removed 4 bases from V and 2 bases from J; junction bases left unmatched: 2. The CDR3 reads CASSSGLAGATDTQYF. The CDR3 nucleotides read TGTGCCAGCAGTTCGGGACTAGCGGGGGCCACAGATACGCAGTATTTT.

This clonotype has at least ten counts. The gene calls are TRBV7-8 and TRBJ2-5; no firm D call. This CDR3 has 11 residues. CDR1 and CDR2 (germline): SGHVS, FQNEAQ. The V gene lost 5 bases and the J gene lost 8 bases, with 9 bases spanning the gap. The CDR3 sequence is CASSTPGTQYF. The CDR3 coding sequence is TGTGCCAGCAGCACCCCGGGTACCCAGTACTTC.

The CDR3 DNA reads TGTGCCAGCAGCGAGAAGCGGGGGGGCATAGAGACCCAGTACTTC. It is translated as CASSEKRGGIETQYF. This rearrangement joins TRBV7-9 to TRBJ2-5, with 10 bases fitting TRBD2. V lost 5 bases and J lost 4; bases outside the gene matches: 7. Germline CDR1 reads SEHNR; CDR2 reads FQNEAQ (reference sequence). There are 15 residues in the CDR3.

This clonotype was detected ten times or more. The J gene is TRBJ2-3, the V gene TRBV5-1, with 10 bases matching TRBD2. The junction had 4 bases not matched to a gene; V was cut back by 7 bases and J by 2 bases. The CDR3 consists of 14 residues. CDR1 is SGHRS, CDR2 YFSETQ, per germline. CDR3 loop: CASGTSVNTDTQYF. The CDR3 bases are TGCGCCAGCGGGACTAGCGTAAACACAGATACGCAGTATTTT.

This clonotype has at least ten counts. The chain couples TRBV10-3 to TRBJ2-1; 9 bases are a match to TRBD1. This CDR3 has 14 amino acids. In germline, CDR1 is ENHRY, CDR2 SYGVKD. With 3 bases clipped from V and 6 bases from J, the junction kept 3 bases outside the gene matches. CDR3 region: CAISDQTGGNEQFF. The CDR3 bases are TGTGCCATCAGTGACCAGACAGGGGGCAATGAGCAGTTCTTC.